A single sample is the source of the 6 T cell receptor beta chains below, sequenced in a study of T cell clonality in common variable immunodeficiency. Broader study findings: Reportedly, TCR beta sequences from common variable immunodeficiency showed fewer deletions and N-nucleotide insertions.

Repertoires were generated with immunoSEQ multiplex PCR, while TCRdb's copy carries only in-frame clones and drops some. Captured here are some 20,000 clones, none seen once; the top ten comprise just over 2.5%. Which antigens these TCRs recognize remains unknown. Sequenced: peripheral blood mononuclear cells. The origin of the receptors is a human donor with common variable immunodeficiency.

This clone was found a few times. The observed sequence ends 3 residues before the CDR3 terminus, with the missing tail filled in from the germline J gene. The J gene is TRBJ2-1, the V gene TRBV18; 8 bases are a match to TRBD2. J gave up 3 bases and V 3 bases, and 10 bases lay outside the gene matches. Germline-derived CDR1 and CDR2 are KGHSH and LQKENI. This CDR3 contains 17 residues. The CDR3 bases that were read are TGTGCCAGCTCACCTCGGACTAGCTCCATCCTCTACAATGAG. Translated, it gives CASSPRTSSILYNE. The entire CDR3 sequence reads CASSPRTSSILYNEQFF.

Worth noting for this clone: The read comes to an end 3 residues before the CDR3 does, leaving the germline J gene to fill in the end. The V gene is TRBV6-2 or TRBV6-3, the J gene TRBJ2-7; 10 bases are a match to TRBD2. Germline-derived CDR1 and CDR2 are MNHEY and SVGEGT. There are 16 residues in the CDR3. V shed 5 bases, J shed 4 bases, and the junction held 11 bases outside the gene matches. CDR3 DNA, as far as it was read: TGTGCCAGCAGTCAACCGAGCGGGAGGGCCTCATACGAG. It codes for CASSQPSGRASYE. The CDR3 as a whole reads CASSQPSGRASYEQYF.

Concerning this clone itself: Read coverage stops 3 residues before the CDR3 terminus; the germline J gene supplies the remainder. V usage is TRBV18 and J usage is TRBJ2-6; D possibly corresponds to TRBD2 (6 bases). Trimming shortened V by 6 bases and J by 1 base, and 13 bases separated the two germline ends. CDR3 length equals 16 residues. Germline V gene sequence: CDR1 KGHSH, CDR2 LQKENI. The CDR3 sequence is CASSSTAGSGANVLTF. The part of the CDR3 DNA that was read is TGTGCCAGCTCCTCTACGGCGGGGTCTGGGGCCAACGTC.

This clone was picked up a small number of times. The CDR3 loop is CASSAPGLNFEQYF. The covered CDR3 bases are TGTGCCAGCAGCGCTCCGGGACTAAACTTCGAG. The chain has TRBV7-2 and TRBJ2-7, with 7 nucleotides matching TRBD2. The observed sequence ends 3 residues before the CDR3 terminus, with the missing tail filled in from the germline J gene. V dropped 5 bases and J dropped 6; count of bases not matched to a gene: 10. This CDR3 comprises 14 residues. Germline CDR1 is SGHTA and CDR2 is FQGNSA.

This clone showed up just a few times. With the read ending 3 residues before the CDR3 end, the germline J gene is used to fill in that end. This chain connects TRBV7-9 to TRBJ2-1; 8 nucleotides match TRBD1. In germline, CDR1 is SEHNR, CDR2 FQNEAQ (reference sequence). The CDR3 consists of 14 residues. V shed 3 bases and J 8 bases; nucleotides not matched to a gene: 6. The DNA read from the CDR3 is TGTGCCAGCAGCTTCGGACAGGGTGAGCATGAG. Translated: CASSFGQGEHE. The whole CDR3 protein is CASSFGQGEHEQFF. The variable domain in full, with the rest retrieved from reference TRBV7-9 and TRBJ2-1, is DTGVSQNPRHKITKRGQNVTFRCDPISEHNRLYWYRQTLGQGPEFLTYFQNEAQLEKSRLLSDRFSAERPKGSFSTLEIQRTEQGDSAMYLCASSFGQGEHEQFFGPGTRLTVL.

This clone was picked up a small number of times. CDR3 protein: CASRDRGPQYEQYF. Partial CDR3 DNA: TGTGCCAGCAGGGACAGGGGCCCCCAATACGAG. The V call is TRBV7-2, the J call TRBJ2-7; TRBD1 matches 9 bases. The sequenced fragment ends 3 residues before the CDR3 boundary, so the rest is inferred from the germline J gene. V was pared by 6 bases and J by 4 bases, with 7 bases of the junction left unmatched. This CDR3 is built from 14 residues. Germline lookup yields CDR1 SGHTA and CDR2 FQGNSA. Together with reference TRBV7-2 and TRBJ2-7, the CDR3 gives the full variable domain: GAGVSQSPSNKVTEKGKDVELRCDPISGHTALYWYRQSLGQGLEFLIYFQGNSAPDKSGLPSDRFSAERTGGSVSTLTIQRTQQEDSAVYLCASRDRGPQYEQYFGPGTRLTVT.